The next 21 T cell receptor beta chains were all read from a single sample in a study of tumor-infiltrating lymphocytes in glioblastoma multiforme. Multiple V-beta primers and a C-beta primer amplified TCRB from RNA. TCRdb analysed the multiplex PCR reads with MiXCR anew, one entry per CDR3 protein. The sample yields 9,900 or so distinct CDR3 sequences, less than 75% seen once. Sequenced material: brain tumor tissue. The receptors derive from a male donor with glioblastoma.

This chain joins TRBV5-1 and TRBJ1-1, with D possibly matching TRBD1 (5 bases). Deletions cut 4 bases from V and 7 bases from J, with 20 bases between. The CDR3 runs 15 residues. The germline CDR1 and CDR2 sequences are SGHRS and YFSETQ. The CDR3 DNA is TGCGCCAGCAGCCCCCGGACCGGGACCGCGGTTGAAGCTTTCTTT. As protein: CASSPRTGTAVEAFF.

The chain is built from TRBV12-3 or TRBV12-4 and TRBJ1-5; 8 nucleotides agree with TRBD1. Germline trimming cut 7 bases from V and 1 base from J; bases unmatched to any gene: 3. The CDR3 contains 14 residues. The CDR3 here is CASNQGASNQPQHF. DNA for the CDR3: TGTGCCAGCAATCAGGGGGCGAGCAATCAGCCCCAGCATTTT.

Points on this clonotype: Because the CDR3 is missing its conserved closing phenylalanine or tryptophan, this is likely a read error. V usage is TRBV20-1 and J usage is TRBJ2-1; 10 positions match TRBD2. The germline CDR1 and CDR2 sequences are DFQATT and SNEGSKA (reference sequence). CDR3 length: 14 amino acids. V shed 5 bases, J shed 4 bases, and the junction held 5 bases outside the gene matches. In DNA form, the CDR3 reads TGCAGTGCTTCCTGGACTAGCGGATACAATGAGCAGTTCTAC. Translation: CSASWTSGYNEQFY.

V and J are TRBV11-2 and TRBJ2-2, with 9 bases fitting TRBD2. Trimming took 3 bases from V and 5 from J; bases not matched to a gene: 7. Germline V gene sequence: CDR1 SGHAT, CDR2 FQNNGV. CDR3 length equals 16 residues. The chain's CDR3 is CASSFQRGAETGELFF. CDR3 bases: TGTGCCAGCAGCTTCCAGCGGGGGGCGGAAACCGGGGAGCTGTTTTTT.

As to this clonotype: An end of the junction differs from the germline gene, which may be a read error. The chain employs TRBV11-2 and TRBJ2-1; tentatively, D is TRBD2 (7 bases). The CDR3 sequence is 16 residues long. Germline V CDR1 and CDR2: SGHAT, FQNNGV. Written as DNA, the CDR3 is TGTGCCAGCAGCTTGAGGGGGGGCAACCCCTACGATGAGCGGTTCTTC. It specifies CASSLRGGNPYDERFF.

This clonotype has just a few counts. V usage is TRBV6-5 and J usage is TRBJ2-2; D is unclear. The CDR3 contains 13 residues. Deletions cut 2 bases from V and 8 bases from J, with 9 bases between. Germline V gene lookup returns CDR1 MNHEY and CDR2 SVGAGI. CDR3 nucleotides: TGTGCCAGCAGTTACAAGGGTGATGGGGAGCTGTTTTTT. Amino acids: CASSYKGDGELFF.

The chain uses TRBV3-1 and TRBJ2-3, with TRBD2 identical over 7 bases. This CDR3 is 15 amino acids long. V lost 6 bases and J lost 1; bases outside the gene matches: 7. Germline V gene sequence: CDR1 LGHDT, CDR2 YNNKEL (reference sequence). The CDR3 coding sequence is TGTGCCAGCAGGCCACTTGCGGGGGGCACAGATACGCAGTATTTT. Translating gives CASRPLAGGTDTQYF.

As for this clonotype: The CDR3 ends on some other residue instead of the conserved phenylalanine or tryptophan, so this is likely a read error. The chain links TRBV6-5 to TRBJ2-7, with TRBD1 matching 7 bases. This CDR3 comprises 14 residues. Trimming at V came to 7 bases and at J to 4 bases, leaving 10 bases not matched to a gene. Germline V CDR1 and CDR2: MNHEY, SVGAGI. CDR3 protein: CASIPRAGGYEQYS. CDR3 DNA: TGTGCCAGCATACCCCGGGCAGGGGGATACGAGCAGTACTCA.

Concerning this clonotype: A read error may produce the germline difference seen at one junction end. The genes are TRBV5-6 and TRBJ2-7, with 7 bases matching TRBD2. Germline assignment: CDR1 SGHDT and CDR2 YYEEEE. This CDR3 spans 13 amino acids. CDR3 nucleotide sequence: TGTGCCAGCAGCTGGACTAGTCTCCACGAGCAGCACTTC. Amino acid sequence: CASSWTSLHEQHF.

J is TRBJ2-1 and V is TRBV12-3 or TRBV12-4; no reliable D call. CDR3 size: 13 residues. V was clipped by 7 bases and J by 6 bases, with 13 bases between them. The chain's CDR3 is CASTHAGRNEQFF. In DNA form, the CDR3 reads TGTGCCAGCACCCATGCTGGGCGCAATGAGCAGTTCTTC.

The chain carries TRBV6-5 and TRBJ2-7; 9 bases are a match to TRBD2. Germline trimming cut 4 bases from V and 2 bases from J; bases unmatched to any gene: 9. The CDR3 loop spans 16 amino acids. Germline assignment: CDR1 MNHEY and CDR2 SVGAGI. In DNA, the CDR3 is TGTGCCAGCAGTTTGTCAAAGCGGGGGGCCACCTACGAGCAGTACTTC. This gives the protein CASSLSKRGATYEQYF.

This clonotype is categorized as medium-sized. CDR3 sequence (DNA): TGTGCCAGCAGCCACCCGGGACTAGGTAATGGAGACAATGAGCAGTTCTTC. Translated: CASSHPGLGNGDNEQFF. This chain joins TRBV4-2 and TRBJ2-1; 8 bases agree with TRBD2. This CDR3 is built from 17 residues. V trimming: 3 bases; J trimming: 5 bases; junction bases outside the gene matches: 12. Germline-derived CDR1 and CDR2 are LGHNA and YNFKEQ.

To note about this clonotype: The junction departs from germline at one end; a sequencing error may be responsible. V is TRBV11-2 and J is TRBJ2-3; the D is unclear. This CDR3 has 14 residues. CDR1 is SGHAT and CDR2 is FQNNGV in the germline V gene. The CDR3 is CASSPDGSTDAQHF. The CDR3 region has the DNA TGTGCCAGCAGCCCAGATGGTAGCACAGATGCGCAGCATTTC.

A note on this clonotype: The junction differs from germline at one of its ends, possibly a read error. The chain uses TRBV12-3 or TRBV12-4 and TRBJ1-1, with 8 positions matching TRBD1. This CDR3 contains 17 residues. The CDR3 DNA follows: TGTGACAGCAGTTTAAGAGACAGGGGTATTCTTAGCACTGAAGCTTTCTTT. Amino acid sequence: CDSSLRDRGILSTEAFF.

Details on this clonotype: At one boundary the junction diverges from the germline segment, which might be a read error. The chain uses TRBV20-1 and TRBJ1-1; D perhaps matches TRBD1 (6 bases). Germline V CDR1 and CDR2: DFQATT, SNEGSKA (reference sequence). The CDR3 has 13 residues. CDR3: CSVVWDGGAEAFF. The CDR3 DNA reads TGCAGTGTTGTTTGGGACGGGGGGGCTGAAGCATTCTTT.

This clonotype has only a few counts. This chain joins TRBV6-2 or TRBV6-3 and TRBJ2-1, with D possibly being TRBD1 (5 bases). Germline values: CDR1 MNHEY, CDR2 SVGEGT. V was pared by 6 bases and J by 5 bases, with 11 bases between. CDR3 length: 13 amino acids. This CDR3 reads CASRDKNNNEQFF. CDR3 coding DNA: TGTGCCAGCAGGGACAAGAATAACAATGAGCAGTTCTTC.

A note on this clonotype: This may stem from a read error, because a much larger clone lies one nucleotide away. The chain carries TRBV28 and TRBJ2-6; D is possibly TRBD2 (5 bases). CDR3 length equals 15 residues. Germline V lookup: CDR1 MDHEN, CDR2 SYDVKM. DNA for the CDR3: TGTGCCTGCAGTTTACGGGGTTCTGGGGCCAACGTCCTGACTTTC. It encodes CACSLRGSGANVLTF.

Comments on this clonotype: Just one base apart from a much larger clone, this may be a read error. The V and J genes are TRBV6-5 and TRBJ1-6; the D gene is possibly TRBD1 (5 bases). The CDR3 has 15 residues. The germline V and J ends were trimmed by 6 bases and 3 bases, with 12 bases remaining between them. Per the germline V gene, CDR1 is MNHEY and CDR2 is SVGAGI. The CDR3 loop reads CASSPDTSYNSPLHF. For the CDR3, the DNA is TGTGCCAGCAGCCCGGACACAAGCTATAATTCACCCCTCCACTTT.

Notes on this clonotype: One end of the junction does not line up with germline, which may come from a read error. The J gene is TRBJ2-6, the V gene TRBV30; weak D call: TRBD1 (6 bases). The CDR3 spans 14 residues. Germline-derived CDR1 and CDR2 are GTSNPN and SVGIG (reference sequence). CDR3 nucleotides: TGTGCCTGTACAGGGTGCCCTGGGGCCAACGCCCTGACTTTC. Translating it yields CACTGCPGANALTF.

The genes are TRBV5-6 and TRBJ1-2; D gene ambiguous. CDR1 is SGHDT and CDR2 is YYEEEE in the germline V gene. The CDR3 extends over 13 amino acids. Trimming cost V 4 bases and J 5 bases, with 12 bases left between them. The CDR3 sequence: CASSRTDRYGYTF. DNA of the CDR3: TGTGCCAGCAGCCGGACGGATCGATATGGCTACACCTTC. Based on the CDR3 plus reference TRBV5-6 and TRBJ1-2, the full variable domain is DAGVTQSPTHLIKTRGQQVTLRCSPKSGHDTVSWYQQALGQGPQFIFQYYEEEERQRGNFPDRFSGHQFPNYSSELNVNALLLGDSALYLCASSRTDRYGYTFGSGTRLTVV.

To note about this clonotype: At one end, the junction sequence differs from germline, possibly due to a read error. The gene calls are TRBV20-1 and TRBJ1-1; no firm D call. CDR1 is DFQATT and CDR2 is SNEGSKA in the germline V gene (reference sequence). There are 13 residues in the CDR3. The CDR3, as DNA: TGCAGTACTAGCACCAGCCTGAACACTAAAGCTTTCTTT. Translated: CSTSTSLNTKAFF.